This TCR beta chain came from a study of PD-1 blockade in classical Hodgkin lymphoma. Only in-frame clones appear in the TCRdb table, and some are missing; sequencing was by immunoSEQ multiplex PCR. Found here are around 90,000 clones, around 80% of them singletons; the top ten hold 9.4%. This clone was detected a few times. The CDR3 length is 13 residues. The germline CDR1 and CDR2 sequences are SGHDT and YYEEEE. Trimming took 2 bases from V and 3 from J; bases not matched to a gene: 1. Time point meaning: cycle 4 day 1 (C4D1), after more than five weeks of nivolumab. Relapse after autologous stem cell transplantation occurred in every patient, and brentuximab vedotin exposure varied.

The genes are TRBV5-6 and TRBJ2-5; 7 bases are shared with TRBD1. Sequenced material: peripheral blood mononuclear cells (PBMCs), taken before the fourth cycle of nivolumab. The source is a human donor with classical Hodgkin lymphoma. This CDR3 is CASSFGQEETQYF. Written as DNA, the CDR3 is TGTGCCAGCAGCTTTGGACAGGAAGAGACCCAGTACTTC.